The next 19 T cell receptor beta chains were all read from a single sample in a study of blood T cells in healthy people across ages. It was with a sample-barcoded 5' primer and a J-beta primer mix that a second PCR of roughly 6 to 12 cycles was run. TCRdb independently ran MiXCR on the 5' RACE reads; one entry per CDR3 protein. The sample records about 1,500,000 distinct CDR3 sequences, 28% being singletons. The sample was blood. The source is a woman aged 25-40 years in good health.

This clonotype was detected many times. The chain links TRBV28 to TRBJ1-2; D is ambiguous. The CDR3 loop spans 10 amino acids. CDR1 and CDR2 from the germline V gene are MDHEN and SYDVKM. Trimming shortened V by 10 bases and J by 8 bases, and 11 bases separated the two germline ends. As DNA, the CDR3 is TGTGCCACCCGTTTTAGGGGCTACACCTTC. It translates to CATRFRGYTF.

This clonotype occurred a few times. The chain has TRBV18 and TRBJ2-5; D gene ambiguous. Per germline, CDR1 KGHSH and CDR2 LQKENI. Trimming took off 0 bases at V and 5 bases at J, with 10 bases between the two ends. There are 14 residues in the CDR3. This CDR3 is CASSPPTIRETQYF. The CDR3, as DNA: TGTGCCAGCTCACCACCGACAATAAGGGAGACCCAGTACTTC.

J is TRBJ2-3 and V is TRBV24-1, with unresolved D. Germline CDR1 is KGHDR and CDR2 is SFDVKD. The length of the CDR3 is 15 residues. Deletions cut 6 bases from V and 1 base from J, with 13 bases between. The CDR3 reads CATSPGRQGTDTQYF. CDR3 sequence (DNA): TGTGCCACCAGTCCCGGAAGGCAGGGCACAGATACGCAGTATTTT.

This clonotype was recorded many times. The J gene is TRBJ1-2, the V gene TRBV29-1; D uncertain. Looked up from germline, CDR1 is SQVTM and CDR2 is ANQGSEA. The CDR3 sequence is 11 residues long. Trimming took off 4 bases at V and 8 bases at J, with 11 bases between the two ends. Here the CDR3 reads CSVAKSGGYTF. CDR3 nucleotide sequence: TGCAGCGTTGCTAAGAGCGGGGGCTACACCTTC.

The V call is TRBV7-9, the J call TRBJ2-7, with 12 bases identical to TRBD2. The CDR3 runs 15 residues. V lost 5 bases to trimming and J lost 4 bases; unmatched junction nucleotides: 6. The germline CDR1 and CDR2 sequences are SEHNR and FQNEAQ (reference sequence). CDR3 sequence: CASSRMTSGSYEQYF. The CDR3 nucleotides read TGTGCCAGCAGCAGAATGACTAGCGGGAGTTACGAGCAGTACTTC. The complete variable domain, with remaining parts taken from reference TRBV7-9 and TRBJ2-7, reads DTGVSQNPRHKITKRGQNVTFRCDPISEHNRLYWYRQTLGQGPEFLTYFQNEAQLEKSRLLSDRFSAERPKGSFSTLEIQRTEQGDSAMYLCASSRMTSGSYEQYFGPGTRLTVT.

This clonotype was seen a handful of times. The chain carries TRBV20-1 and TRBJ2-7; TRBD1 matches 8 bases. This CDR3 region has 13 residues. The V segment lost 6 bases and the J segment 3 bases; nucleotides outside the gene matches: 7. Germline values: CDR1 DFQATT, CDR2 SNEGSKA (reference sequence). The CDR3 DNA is TGCAGTGCCAAGACAGGGGCGGTCTACGAGCAGTACTTC. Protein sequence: CSAKTGAVYEQYF.

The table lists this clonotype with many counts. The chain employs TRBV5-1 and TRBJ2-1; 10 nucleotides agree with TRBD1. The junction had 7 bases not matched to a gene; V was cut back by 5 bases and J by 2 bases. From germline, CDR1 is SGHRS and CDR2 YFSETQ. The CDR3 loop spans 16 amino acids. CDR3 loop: CASRPGTGATYNEQFF. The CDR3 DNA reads TGCGCCAGCAGACCCGGGACAGGGGCGACCTACAATGAGCAGTTCTTC.

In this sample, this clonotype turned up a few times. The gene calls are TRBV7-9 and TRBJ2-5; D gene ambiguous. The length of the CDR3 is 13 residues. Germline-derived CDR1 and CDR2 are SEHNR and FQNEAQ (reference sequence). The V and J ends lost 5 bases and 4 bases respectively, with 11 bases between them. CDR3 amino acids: CASSQTLGETQYF. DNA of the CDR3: TGTGCCAGCAGCCAAACATTGGGAGAGACCCAGTACTTC. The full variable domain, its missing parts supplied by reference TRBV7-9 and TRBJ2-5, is DTGVSQNPRHKITKRGQNVTFRCDPISEHNRLYWYRQTLGQGPEFLTYFQNEAQLEKSRLLSDRFSAERPKGSFSTLEIQRTEQGDSAMYLCASSQTLGETQYFGPGTRLLVL.

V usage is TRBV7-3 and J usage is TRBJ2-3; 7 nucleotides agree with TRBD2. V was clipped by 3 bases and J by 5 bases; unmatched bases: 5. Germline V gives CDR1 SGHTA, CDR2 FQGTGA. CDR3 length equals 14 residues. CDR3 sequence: CASSFVSSGDTQYF. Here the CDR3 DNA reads TGTGCCAGCAGCTTCGTGTCTAGCGGAGATACGCAGTATTTT.

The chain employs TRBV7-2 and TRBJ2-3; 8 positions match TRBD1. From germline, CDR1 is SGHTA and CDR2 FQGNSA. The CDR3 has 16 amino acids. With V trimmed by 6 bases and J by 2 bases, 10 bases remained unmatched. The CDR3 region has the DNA TGTGCCAGCAGGGCCGACAGGGGCCTTTCCACAGATACGCAGTATTTT. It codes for CASRADRGLSTDTQYF.

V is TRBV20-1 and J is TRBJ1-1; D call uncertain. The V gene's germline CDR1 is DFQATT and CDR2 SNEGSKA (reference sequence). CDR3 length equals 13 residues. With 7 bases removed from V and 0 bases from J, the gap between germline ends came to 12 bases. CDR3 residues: CSGRENMNTEAFF. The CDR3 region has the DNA TGCAGTGGTAGGGAGAATATGAACACTGAAGCTTTCTTT.

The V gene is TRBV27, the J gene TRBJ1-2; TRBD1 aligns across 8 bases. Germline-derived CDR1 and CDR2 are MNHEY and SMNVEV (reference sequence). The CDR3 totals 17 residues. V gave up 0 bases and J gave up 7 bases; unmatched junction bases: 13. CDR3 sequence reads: CASSLSWFGQGRGGYTF. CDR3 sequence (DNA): TGTGCCAGCAGTTTATCTTGGTTTGGACAGGGTAGAGGTGGCTACACCTTC.

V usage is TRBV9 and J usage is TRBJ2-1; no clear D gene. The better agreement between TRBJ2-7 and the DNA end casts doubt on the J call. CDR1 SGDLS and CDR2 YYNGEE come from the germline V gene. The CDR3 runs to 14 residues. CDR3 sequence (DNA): TGTGCCAGCACCCGTGACAACTCCTACAATGAGCAGTACTTC. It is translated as CASTRDNSYNEQYF.

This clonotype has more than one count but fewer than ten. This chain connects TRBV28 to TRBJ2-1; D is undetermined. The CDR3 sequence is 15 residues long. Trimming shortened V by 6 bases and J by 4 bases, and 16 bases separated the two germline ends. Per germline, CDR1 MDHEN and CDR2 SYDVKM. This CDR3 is CASSPRPPGYNEQFF. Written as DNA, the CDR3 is TGTGCCAGCAGCCCACGGCCACCTGGTTACAATGAGCAGTTCTTC.

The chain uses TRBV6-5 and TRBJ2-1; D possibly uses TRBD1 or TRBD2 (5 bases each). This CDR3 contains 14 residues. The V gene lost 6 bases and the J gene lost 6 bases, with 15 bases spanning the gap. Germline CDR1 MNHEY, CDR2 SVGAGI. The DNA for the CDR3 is TGTGCCAGCAGGCCCGGGGCCCTACTCAATGAGCAGTTCTTC. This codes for CASRPGALLNEQFF.

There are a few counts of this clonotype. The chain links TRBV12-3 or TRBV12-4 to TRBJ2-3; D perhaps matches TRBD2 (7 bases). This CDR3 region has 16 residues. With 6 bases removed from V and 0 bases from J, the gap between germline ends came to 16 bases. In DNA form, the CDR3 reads TGTGCCAGCAGCCCCTCCCGGGGGGCTAGCACAGATACGCAGTATTTT. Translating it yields CASSPSRGASTDTQYF.

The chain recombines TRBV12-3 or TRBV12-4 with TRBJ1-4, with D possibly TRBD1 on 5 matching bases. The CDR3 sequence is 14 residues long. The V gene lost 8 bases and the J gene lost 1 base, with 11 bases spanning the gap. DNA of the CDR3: TGTGCCAGCCGCCAGGGCGTAACTAATGAAAAACTGTTTTTT. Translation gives CASRQGVTNEKLFF.

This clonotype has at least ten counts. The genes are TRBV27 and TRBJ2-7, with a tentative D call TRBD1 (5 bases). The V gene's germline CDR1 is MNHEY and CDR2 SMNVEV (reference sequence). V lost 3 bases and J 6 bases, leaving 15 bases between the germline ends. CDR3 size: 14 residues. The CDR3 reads CASSFGQNPGEQYF. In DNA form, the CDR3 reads TGTGCCAGCAGTTTCGGACAAAATCCAGGCGAGCAGTACTTC.

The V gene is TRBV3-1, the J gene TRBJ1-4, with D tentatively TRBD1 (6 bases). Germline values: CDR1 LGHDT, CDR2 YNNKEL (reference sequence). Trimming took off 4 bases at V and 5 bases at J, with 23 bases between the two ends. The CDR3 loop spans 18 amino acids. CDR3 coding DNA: TGTGCCAGCAGCCTGATGGCCGGGAGGGGGAGACCAAATGAAAAACTGTTTTTT. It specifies CASSLMAGRGRPNEKLFF.